One sample yielded the 22 T cell receptor beta chains listed below, sequenced in a study of graft-versus-host responses after intestinal transplantation. TCRdb keeps only in-frame clones here, not all; method: immunoSEQ multiplex PCR. This repertoire shows 75,000 to 100,000 clones, around 86% found once; its top ten account for almost 1.5%. Sequenced material: PBMCs, taken 255 days after intestinal transplant. The receptors come from a human patient who received an intestinal transplant, so some T cells may come from the graft donor.

The chain couples TRBV27 to TRBJ2-7; D perhaps matches TRBD1 (7 bases). V was clipped by 11 bases and J by 4 bases, with 33 bases between them. The germline V gene has CDR1 MNHEY and CDR2 SMNVEV (reference sequence). This CDR3 is 18 amino acids long. The CDR3 DNA follows: TGTGCCGAGCATGGGATTGGAGGGGCTCCGAGGGGGCCTTACGAGCAGTACTTC. Amino acid sequence: CAEHGIGGAPRGPYEQYF.

DNA of the CDR3: TGCGCCAGCAGCTTGGCCAGAATGAACACTGAAGCTTTCTTT. It is translated as CASSLARMNTEAFF. This chain connects TRBV5-1 to TRBJ1-1, with D unresolved. CDR1 and CDR2 (germline): SGHRS, YFSETQ. The CDR3 spans 14 residues. V lost 0 bases, J lost 0 bases, and 6 bases lay in between.

This clone has a single count. The chain employs TRBV13 and TRBJ2-7; perhaps TRBD2 as D (6 bases). Germline V gene lookup returns CDR1 PRHDT and CDR2 FYEKMQ (reference sequence). V lost 3 bases, J lost 4 bases, and 13 bases lay in between. The CDR3 runs 14 residues. CDR3 nucleotides: TGTGCCAGCAGCTTCGTCGGGGGTTTGTACGAGCAGTACTTC. Residues: CASSFVGGLYEQYF.

The chain joins TRBV28 to TRBJ2-3, with TRBD1 matching 9 bases. This CDR3 contains 15 residues. The germline V gene encodes CDR1 MDHEN and CDR2 SYDVKM. The ends lost 6 bases at V and 1 base at J; junction bases unmatched: 5. As DNA, the CDR3 is TGTGCCAGCAGGACTCGGGACAGGGGCACAGATACGCAGTATTTT. Amino acids: CASRTRDRGTDTQYF.

The chain couples TRBV6-6 to TRBJ2-5, with D perhaps being TRBD1 or TRBD2 (6 bases each). The CDR3 loop spans 14 amino acids. Trimming removed 6 bases at V and 11 bases at J, with 22 bases between. CDR1 is MNHNY and CDR2 is SVGAGI in the germline V gene (reference sequence). CDR3 amino acids: CASSNPSGGGEQYF. DNA for the CDR3: TGTGCCAGCAGCAACCCCTCAGGAGGGGGTGAGCAGTACTTC.

V is TRBV28 and J is TRBJ1-4; TRBD1 agrees at 8 bases. V shed 5 bases and J 13 bases; nucleotides not matched to a gene: 12. CDR1 and CDR2 (germline): MDHEN, SYDVKM. This CDR3 has 14 amino acids. The CDR3 sequence: CASSPDRGRLRLFF. CDR3 nucleotides: TGTGCCAGCAGTCCTGACAGGGGAAGGCTGAGACTGTTTTTT.

This clone turned up a few times. The chain joins TRBV5-1 to TRBJ2-2, with 8 positions matching TRBD2. J gave up 4 bases and V 4 bases, and 12 bases lay outside the gene matches. Germline lookup yields CDR1 SGHRS and CDR2 YFSETQ. The CDR3 is made up of 17 amino acids. Here the CDR3 DNA reads TGCGCCAGCAGCGTCATGAGCGGGGGCTCGGGCACCGGGGAGCTGTTTTTT. Its translation is CASSVMSGGSGTGELFF.

The chain links TRBV2 to TRBJ2-1; no clear D. Per germline, CDR1 SNHLY and CDR2 FYNNEI. The CDR3 runs to 12 residues. Trimming removed 4 bases from V and 9 bases from J, with 10 bases in between. The CDR3 loop reads CASSVWGSEQFF. The CDR3, as DNA: TGTGCCAGCAGTGTTTGGGGTAGTGAGCAGTTCTTC.

The chain recombines TRBV5-4 with TRBJ1-6, with TRBD1 as a possible D gene (6 bases). The CDR3 covers 14 residues. Trimming took off 5 bases at V and 10 bases at J, with 16 bases between the two ends. CDR1 and CDR2 (germline): SGHNT, YYREEE (reference sequence). CDR3 amino acids: CASSFNGGRSPLHF. CDR3 bases: TGTGCCAGCAGTTTCAACGGGGGCCGGTCACCCCTCCACTTT.

The CDR3 DNA reads as TGTGCCAGCAGTGATAGGTGGCAGCTGAACACTGAAGCTTTCTTT. It translates to CASSDRWQLNTEAFF. The chain combines TRBV25-1 with TRBJ1-1; D gene ambiguous. This CDR3 is 15 amino acids long. Deletions cut 3 bases from V and 0 bases from J, with 11 bases between. Germline V lookup: CDR1 MGHDK, CDR2 SYGVNS.

The chain has TRBV6-1 and TRBJ1-5; 8 bases fit TRBD1. Germline assignment: CDR1 MNHNS and CDR2 SASEGT. This CDR3 is built from 14 residues. After removal of 7 bases from V and 4 bases from J, the junction contained 6 bases not matched to a gene. CDR3 sequence: CASKRTGRNQPQHF. As DNA, the CDR3 is TGTGCCAGCAAAAGGACAGGGAGGAATCAGCCCCAGCATTTT.

This clone has just a few counts. The chain uses TRBV13 and TRBJ2-7, with 9 bases that match TRBD1. The CDR3 contains 14 residues. V was pared by 5 bases and J by 6 bases, with 8 bases of the junction left unmatched. The germline V gene has CDR1 PRHDT and CDR2 FYEKMQ (reference sequence). The DNA of the CDR3 is TGTGCCAGCAGCACAGGACAGGGGTCGAGCGAGCAGTACTTC. It yields the protein CASSTGQGSSEQYF. The variable domain in full, completed from reference TRBV13 and TRBJ2-7, reads AAGVIQSPRHLIKEKRETATLKCYPIPRHDTVYWYQQGPGQDPQFLISFYEKMQSDKGSIPDRFSAQQFSDYHSELNMSSLELGDSALYFCASSTGQGSSEQYFGPGTRLTVT.

V and J are TRBV7-6 and TRBJ2-6; TRBD1 agrees at 8 bases. The CDR3 extends over 20 amino acids. Losses at the gene ends were 1 base for V and 4 bases for J; bases not matched to a gene: 15. Germline-derived CDR1 and CDR2 are SGHVS and FNYEAQ. The CDR3 reads CASSLVVRGQERAGANVLTF. CDR3 DNA: TGTGCCAGCAGCTTAGTCGTGCGGGGACAGGAACGGGCCGGGGCCAACGTCCTGACTTTC. Using reference TRBV7-6 and TRBJ2-6 for the parts outside the CDR3, the full variable domain is GAGVSQSPRYKVTKRGQDVALRCDPISGHVSLYWYRQALGQGPEFLTYFNYEAQQDKSGLPNDRFSAERPEGSISTLTIQRTEQRDSAMYRCASSLVVRGQERAGANVLTFGAGSRLTVL.

The chain's CDR3 is CASSYAGATGYGYTF. CDR3 nucleotide sequence: TGCGCCAGCAGCTATGCGGGGGCCACGGGGTATGGCTACACCTTC. The chain has TRBV5-1 and TRBJ1-2, with a weak D call TRBD1 (6 bases). This CDR3 is built from 15 residues. The V and J ends lost 3 bases and 5 bases respectively, with 17 bases between them. Germline V gene sequence: CDR1 SGHRS, CDR2 YFSETQ.

This chain uses TRBV6-1 with TRBJ2-4; 7 nucleotides agree with TRBD2. The germline V gene encodes CDR1 MNHNS and CDR2 SASEGT. The V segment lost 2 bases and the J segment 0 bases; nucleotides outside the gene matches: 13. The length of the CDR3 is 19 residues. This CDR3 reads CASSESWSGTEKAKNIQYF. The DNA for the CDR3 is TGTGCCAGCAGTGAAAGTTGGAGCGGGACGGAAAAAGCCAAAAACATTCAGTACTTC.

The CDR3 reads CASSLGGGATDTQYF. DNA for the CDR3: TGTGCCAGCAGCTTGGGCGGGGGGGCCACAGATACGCAGTATTTT. The rearrangement links TRBV5-4 to TRBJ2-3; 9 nucleotides align to TRBD2. V shed 0 bases and J 2 bases; nucleotides not matched to a gene: 1. Germline V gene sequence: CDR1 SGHNT, CDR2 YYREEE (reference sequence). This CDR3 contains 15 residues.

This clone appeared a single time. An end of the junction differs from the germline gene, which may be a read error. The V gene is TRBV19, the J gene TRBJ2-3; D possibly corresponds to TRBD1 (6 bases). There are 10 residues in the CDR3. Germline CDR1 and CDR2: LNHDA and SQIVND (reference sequence). The CDR3 DNA reads TGTGCCAGTAGCGCCGGGACACTGAATTTT. It encodes CASSAGTLNF.

This rearrangement joins TRBV12-5 to TRBJ2-6; either TRBD1 or TRBD2 may supply D (5 bases each). Germline CDR1 LGHNT, CDR2 FRNRAP. The germline V and J ends were trimmed by 6 bases and 0 bases, with 24 bases remaining between them. CDR3 size: 20 residues. CDR3 protein: CASGEHFPGTAPSGANVLTF. The CDR3 DNA follows: TGTGCTAGTGGCGAACATTTCCCGGGGACGGCCCCCTCTGGGGCCAACGTCCTGACTTTC.

The chain recombines TRBV5-8 with TRBJ1-6; no definite D call. Germline assignment: CDR1 SGHTS and CDR2 YDEGEE. This CDR3 spans 14 amino acids. The V end was cut by 0 bases, the J end by 8 bases, with 9 bases between. CDR3 protein: CASSLVVGDSPLHF. The CDR3, as DNA: TGTGCCAGCAGCTTGGTTGTCGGTGATTCACCCCTCCACTTT.

V gene TRBV7-9 combines with J gene TRBJ1-2; D is unresolved. The germline V gene has CDR1 SEHNR and CDR2 FQNEAQ (reference sequence). This CDR3 has 13 residues. V gave up 1 base and J gave up 8 bases, with 11 bases separating them. CDR3 sequence reads: CASSLEVPGGYTF. In DNA, the CDR3 is TGTGCCAGCAGCTTAGAGGTCCCTGGGGGCTACACCTTC. The complete variable domain, with remaining parts taken from reference TRBV7-9 and TRBJ1-2, reads DTGVSQNPRHKITKRGQNVTFRCDPISEHNRLYWYRQTLGQGPEFLTYFQNEAQLEKSRLLSDRFSAERPKGSFSTLEIQRTEQGDSAMYLCASSLEVPGGYTFGSGTRLTVV.

The chain couples TRBV6-1 to TRBJ2-5, with 15 bases matching TRBD2. The CDR3 totals 15 residues. CDR1 and CDR2 (germline): MNHNS, SASEGT. V lost 11 bases to trimming and J lost 2 bases; unmatched junction nucleotides: 6. DNA for the CDR3: TGTGCCGGCGCCGGGACTAGCGGGAGGCAAGAGACCCAGTACTTC. Amino acids: CAGAGTSGRQETQYF.

This sequence joins TRBV29-1 and TRBJ2-1; D is tentatively TRBD1 or TRBD2 (7 bases each). This CDR3 spans 16 amino acids. Germline assignment: CDR1 SQVTM and CDR2 ANQGSEA. V lost 5 bases and J 0 bases, leaving 17 bases between the germline ends. This CDR3 is CSVRSDRTSSYNEQFF. CDR3 nucleotide sequence: TGCAGCGTTCGATCGGACAGGACTAGCTCCTACAATGAGCAGTTCTTC.